What follows are 24 T cell receptor beta chains derived from one specimen sequenced in a study of identical twins. TCRdb redid the calling of the 5' RACE reads with MiXCR, one entry per CDR3 protein. Counted here are about 200,000 distinct CDR3 sequences, around 10% occurring once; the ten biggest clones make up 4% to 6%. Sequencing used memory (CD45RO+) T cells sorted from blood. The receptor set was obtained from a woman aged 18-30 years in good health.

V usage is TRBV20-1 and J usage is TRBJ1-1, with 10 bases lining up with TRBD1. CDR1 and CDR2 from the germline V gene are DFQATT and SNEGSKA (reference sequence). J gave up 4 bases and V 5 bases, and 4 bases lay outside the gene matches. CDR3 length equals 13 residues. CDR3 in DNA: TGCAGTGCTGACCGGGACAGGGGCACTGAAGCTTTCTTT. It encodes CSADRDRGTEAFF.

This clonotype was recorded a few times. The chain is built from TRBV5-1 and TRBJ2-3; possible D gene TRBD2, 5 bases. The CDR3 consists of 13 residues. Trimming removed 7 bases at V and 2 bases at J, with 11 bases between. CDR1 SGHRS and CDR2 YFSETQ come from the germline V gene. CDR3 protein: CASFRELTDTQYF. CDR3 DNA: TGCGCCAGCTTCCGGGAACTCACAGATACGCAGTATTTT.

This clonotype was seen at least ten times. This rearrangement joins TRBV29-1 to TRBJ2-5; 7 bases align to TRBD1. The ends lost 6 bases at V and 2 bases at J; junction bases unmatched: 9. The CDR3 is 14 residues long. The germline V gene has CDR1 SQVTM and CDR2 ANQGSEA. CDR3 sequence: CSVVQGGLQETQYF. The CDR3 bases are TGCAGCGTCGTACAAGGGGGCCTTCAAGAGACCCAGTACTTC. Full variable domain (remainder filled in from reference TRBV29-1 and TRBJ2-5): SAVISQKPSRDICQRGTSLTIQCQVDSQVTMMFWYRQQPGQSLTLIATANQGSEATYESGFVIDKFPISRPNLTFSTLTVSNMSPEDSSIYLCSVVQGGLQETQYFGPGTRLLVL.

This clonotype was counted only a few times. The chain is built from TRBV3-1 and TRBJ1-1; D remains ambiguous. V shed 4 bases and J shed 0 bases, with 15 bases lying between them. CDR1 and CDR2 (germline): LGHDT, YNNKEL (reference sequence). The CDR3 consists of 16 residues. CDR3 sequence (DNA): TGTGCCAGCAGCCCTTGGCCCTCTACGGTGAACACTGAAGCTTTCTTT. Translating it yields CASSPWPSTVNTEAFF.

This chain uses TRBV15 with TRBJ2-1; D is perhaps TRBD2 (5 bases). The CDR3 loop spans 13 amino acids. Trimming removed 0 bases from V and 9 bases from J, with 9 bases in between. The V gene's germline CDR1 is LNHNV and CDR2 YYDKDF (reference sequence). The CDR3 coding sequence is TGTGCCACCAGCAGAGATCCAGGAGGTGAGCAGTTCTTC. It specifies CATSRDPGGEQFF.

This sequence joins TRBV7-2 and TRBJ2-2, with 13 bases matching TRBD2. Germline values: CDR1 SGHTA, CDR2 FQGNSA. J lost 5 bases, V lost 3 bases, and 6 bases had no gene match. The CDR3 runs to 17 residues. The CDR3 DNA reads TGTGCCAGCAGCTTGGGACTAGCGGGGCCGGGGACCGGGGAGCTGTTTTTT. Its translation: CASSLGLAGPGTGELFF.

This clonotype was counted between two and nine times. This chain uses TRBV7-2 with TRBJ1-1; no definite D call. Germline V gene sequence: CDR1 SGHTA, CDR2 FQGNSA. Trimming pared 5 bases from V and 1 base from J, leaving 11 bases between. The CDR3 runs 14 residues. This CDR3 is CASSRRKANTEAFF. The CDR3 DNA reads as TGTGCCAGCAGCCGCCGGAAAGCGAACACTGAAGCTTTCTTT.

J is TRBJ2-1 and V is TRBV14, with D perhaps TRBD2 (6 bases). The CDR3 covers 14 residues. Germline-derived CDR1 and CDR2 are SGHDN and FVKESK. Trimming cost V 5 bases and J 8 bases, with 16 bases left between them. CDR3 DNA: TGTGCCAGCAGCGCGCTGGGGGGTAGAGATGAGCAGTTCTTC. Encoded protein: CASSALGGRDEQFF.

This clonotype occurred a few times. The V gene is TRBV20-1, the J gene TRBJ1-1; 7 bases align to TRBD1. The CDR3 covers 14 residues. Germline V gene sequence: CDR1 DFQATT, CDR2 SNEGSKA (reference sequence). Trimming cost V 2 bases and J 0 bases; bases outside gene matches: 3. DNA of the CDR3: TGCAGTGCTAGACCGACAGGGCTGAACACTGAAGCTTTCTTT. Amino acid sequence: CSARPTGLNTEAFF.

This clonotype appeared many times. The chain is built from TRBV6-1 and TRBJ1-1; D unresolved. CDR3 length: 14 amino acids. In germline, CDR1 is MNHNS, CDR2 SASEGT. The V end lost 7 bases, the J end lost 2 bases, and 14 bases lay between the germline ends. The CDR3 region is CASTQHAANTEAFF. The CDR3 DNA is TGTGCCAGCACTCAACACGCAGCTAACACTGAAGCTTTCTTT.

This CDR3 is CASRSRTSGPPDTQYF. For the CDR3, the DNA is TGTGCCAGCCGCTCCCGGACTAGCGGTCCCCCGGATACGCAGTATTTT. The J gene is TRBJ2-3, the V gene TRBV12-3 or TRBV12-4; 10 nucleotides match TRBD2. The CDR3 is 16 residues long. The junction had 14 bases not matched to a gene; V was cut back by 8 bases and J by 6 bases.

This clonotype was seen many times. This rearrangement joins TRBV5-1 to TRBJ1-1; no clear D gene. The CDR3 loop spans 12 amino acids. Trimming left V 1 base short and J 3 bases short, with 4 bases between. In germline, CDR1 is SGHRS, CDR2 YFSETQ. CDR3 DNA sequence: TGCGCCAGCAGCTTGTCGGACACTGAAGCTTTCTTT. Amino acids: CASSLSDTEAFF.

This clonotype was seen repeatedly, ten times or more. V is TRBV5-1 and J is TRBJ2-2; D perhaps matches TRBD1 (5 bases). Germline assignment: CDR1 SGHRS and CDR2 YFSETQ. Trimming stripped 2 bases from V and 3 bases from J, with 8 bases between. This CDR3 comprises 14 residues. The chain's CDR3 is CASSLQDHTGELFF. CDR3 sequence (DNA): TGCGCCAGCAGCTTACAGGACCACACCGGGGAGCTGTTTTTT.

This clonotype was counted between two and nine times. This chain joins TRBV2 and TRBJ1-1; D not certain. CDR1 is SNHLY and CDR2 is FYNNEI in the germline V gene. Trimming shortened V by 7 bases and J by 0 bases, and 12 bases separated the two germline ends. The CDR3 length is 14 residues. CDR3 region: CASKGSIMNTEAFF. CDR3 coding DNA: TGTGCCAGCAAAGGTTCCATCATGAACACTGAAGCTTTCTTT.

The gene calls are TRBV18 and TRBJ2-3, with 8 bases matching TRBD2. CDR3 length: 14 amino acids. CDR1 and CDR2 from the germline V gene are KGHSH and LQKENI. V was clipped by 3 bases and J by 4 bases; unmatched bases: 3. The CDR3 DNA is TGTGCCAGCTCACCTAGCGGGGTGGCAGATACGCAGTATTTT. It specifies CASSPSGVADTQYF. The full variable domain, completed using reference TRBV18 and TRBJ2-3, is NAGVMQNPRHLVRRRGQEARLRCSPMKGHSHVYWYRQLPEEGLKFMVYLQKENIIDESGMPKERFSAEFPKEGPSILRIQQVVRGDSAAYFCASSPSGVADTQYFGPGTRLTVL.

This clonotype was seen ten or more times. V gene TRBV7-6 combines with J gene TRBJ1-1; the D is unclear. Per germline, CDR1 SGHVS and CDR2 FNYEAQ. Trimming removed 5 bases at V and 1 base at J, with 11 bases between. The CDR3 has 14 amino acids. Written as DNA, the CDR3 is TGTGCCAGCAGCCCAATGGGCCAGAACACTGAAGCTTTCTTT. Translation gives CASSPMGQNTEAFF.

The sample holds many counts of this clonotype. The chain is built from TRBV12-3 or TRBV12-4 and TRBJ2-7; D is uncertain. The CDR3 consists of 15 residues. The V gene lost 4 bases and the J gene lost 0 bases, with 13 bases spanning the gap. CDR3 loop: CASSSRPEGSYEQYF. In DNA, the CDR3 is TGTGCCAGCAGTTCCCGACCCGAAGGCTCCTACGAGCAGTACTTC.

This clonotype was seen a handful of times. The chain links TRBV20-1 to TRBJ2-5, with a tentative D call TRBD1 (5 bases). V was trimmed by 0 bases and J by 4 bases, leaving 15 bases between them. Germline V gene lookup returns CDR1 DFQATT and CDR2 SNEGSKA (reference sequence). This CDR3 spans 15 amino acids. CDR3 sequence reads: CSARDLKGHGETQYF. The CDR3 bases are TGCAGTGCTAGAGATTTAAAGGGGCATGGAGAGACCCAGTACTTC.

This clonotype was counted ten times or more. The CDR3 loop reads CASSSAGTGRSRHSEAFF. The CDR3 coding sequence is TGTGCCAGCAGTTCTGCCGGGACAGGGCGATCCCGACACTCTGAAGCTTTCTTT. The chain carries TRBV27 and TRBJ1-1; 9 bases are shared with TRBD1. The germline gives CDR1 MNHEY, CDR2 SMNVEV (reference sequence). This CDR3 has 18 amino acids. V dropped 4 bases and J dropped 6; count of bases not matched to a gene: 18.

This clonotype was seen a few times. This rearrangement joins TRBV19 to TRBJ2-1; TRBD1 is a possible D gene (5 bases). There are 14 residues in the CDR3. The germline CDR1 and CDR2 sequences are LNHDA and SQIVND (reference sequence). Trimming removed 4 bases from V and 13 bases from J, with 20 bases in between. The CDR3: CASSTQSDRDPQFF. The DNA of the CDR3 is TGTGCCAGTAGTACCCAATCCGACAGAGACCCACAGTTCTTC.

The chain employs TRBV6-1 and TRBJ2-6; the match to TRBD1 covers 8 bases. J gave up 2 bases and V 6 bases, and 3 bases lay outside the gene matches. The CDR3 extends over 15 amino acids. The germline V gene encodes CDR1 MNHNS and CDR2 SASEGT. CDR3 DNA sequence: TGTGCCAGCAGGCCACAGGGGGCTGGGGCCAACGTCCTGACTTTC. Translation: CASRPQGAGANVLTF.

In its sample, this clonotype was seen a few times. The chain recombines TRBV11-2 with TRBJ2-5, with 13 bases fitting TRBD2. Germline assignment: CDR1 SGHAT and CDR2 FQNNGV. There are 17 residues in the CDR3. The V and J ends lost 5 bases and 5 bases, in that order; junction bases with no gene match: 11. The CDR3 DNA is TGTGCCAGCAGCCGTTCCTTTACTAGCGGGGGGGCGGAGACCCAGTACTTC. Translating it yields CASSRSFTSGGAETQYF.

This clonotype was found a few times. The V call is TRBV27, the J call TRBJ2-7; D is unclear. Germline V lookup: CDR1 MNHEY, CDR2 SMNVEV (reference sequence). V was trimmed by 2 bases and J by 2 bases, leaving 10 bases between them. This CDR3 comprises 14 residues. CDR3: CASSLTASAYEQYF. The CDR3 DNA is TGTGCCAGCAGTTTAACCGCATCTGCCTACGAGCAGTACTTC.

The chain links TRBV4-2 to TRBJ2-2; 11 bases agree with TRBD2. The germline CDR1 and CDR2 sequences are LGHNA and YNFKEQ. The CDR3 loop spans 17 amino acids. Trimming cost V 3 bases and J 5 bases; bases outside gene matches: 8. The CDR3 sequence: CASSQGTSGSRTGELFF. CDR3 DNA: TGTGCCAGCAGCCAGGGCACTAGCGGGAGTAGGACCGGGGAGCTGTTTTTT.